The clone carrying this T cell receptor (beta chain) was counted ten times or more. The source of the sample is a study of T-cell reconstitution after alpha-beta-depleted transplantation in children. Molecular barcoding with unique molecular identifiers was used for the TCRbeta library. TCRdb called the PCR reads again in MiXCR, with one record for every CDR3 protein. Of a few hundred thousand distinct CDR3 sequences listed, approximately 9.7% are singletons. CDR3 length equals 15 residues. V was clipped by 5 bases and J by 3 bases, with 13 bases between them. The chain is built from TRBV12-3 or TRBV12-4 and TRBJ2-2; D not certain. The sequence came from a human donor who donated a stem cell graft to a child with SCID. The source was PBMCs from the stem cell graft donor, collected from the stem cell graft. For the CDR3, the DNA is TGTGCCAGCAGTGGCCTGGTCCGTTACACCGGGGAGCTGTTTTTT. It yields the protein CASSGLVRYTGELFF.